The following is a T cell receptor (beta chain) sequence with its context. Its cognate antigen is unknown. This entry is derived from a study of long-term antiretroviral therapy in people with HIV. General study findings and limits: HIV repertoire CDR3 lengths ranged less widely than those of controls. Collection spanned 2004 to 2017; ART regimens may be less effective than current ones. The repertoire was dominated at all time points by clones expanded before ART.

The CDR3 totals 14 residues. Trimming took off 3 bases at V and 5 bases at J, with 16 bases between the two ends. Germline V gene data show CDR1 as GTSNPN and CDR2 as SVGIG (reference sequence). Survey level was the resolution at which the v3.0 immunoSEQ assay ran. Profiling relied on immunoSEQ multiplex PCR, and the TCRdb table lists in-frame clones only, not all of them. The table lists about 39,000 clones, approximately 87% of them singletons. V gene TRBV30 combines with J gene TRBJ1-1, with D possibly being TRBD1 (6 bases). The sequence came from a woman in her forties or fifties with HIV. Source: unsorted PBMCs, taken 1.2 years after starting antiretroviral therapy. CDR3 amino acids: CAWRSTGQGTEAFF. DNA of the CDR3: TGTGCCTGGAGGTCGACAGGTCAGGGGACTGAAGCTTTCTTT.